A selection of T cell receptor beta chains follows, all from one sample in a study of molecular identifiers for immune sequencing clone quantification. Using its own MiXCR run on the PCR reads, TCRdb lists one record per CDR3 protein. The table includes 460,000 or so distinct CDR3 sequences, 20% to 25% detected once. The specimen was naive CD8+ T cells from blood, with Jurkat cell RNA spiked in. These receptors were collected from a human donor in good health. Some libraries in this study had Jurkat cell RNA spiked in. Both conserved end residues are part of each CDR3. Fields, in order: CDR3 protein, CDR3 DNA, D gene, V gene, clone size, J gene. A D gene is named only where the DNA matches it firmly. For some rows the clone size is stated as once, few or many, or as a class when expanded; others skip it.

CDR3: CASSFGGEGYEQYF
DNA: TGTGCCAGCAGCTTTGGCGGAGAAGGCTACGAGCAGTACTTC
D: -
V: TRBV7-6
size: many
J: TRBJ2-7

CDR3: CASGLAGASSYEQYF
DNA: TGTGCCAGCGGCCTAGCGGGAGCTTCCTCCTACGAGCAGTACTTC
D: TRBD2
V: TRBV27
size: many
J: TRBJ2-7

CDR3: CASSLVRTDTRYF
DNA: TGTGCCAGCAGCTTAGTGCGCACAGATACGCGGTATTTT
D: -
V: TRBV11-2
size: -
J: TRBJ2-3

CDR3: CASSLYSENTGELFF
DNA: TGTGCCAGCAGCTTGTATTCTGAGAACACCGGGGAGCTGTTTTTT
D: -
V: TRBV11-2
size: -
J: TRBJ2-2

CDR3: CASSLLGDPYNEQFF
DNA: TGTGCCAGCAGCTTATTGGGGGACCCCTACAATGAGCAGTTCTTC
D: -
V: TRBV7-3
size: few
J: TRBJ2-1

CDR3: CASTISGVDEQFF
DNA: TGTGCCAGTACCATCTCGGGGGTGGATGAGCAGTTCTTC
D: -
V: TRBV19
size: few
J: TRBJ2-1

CDR3: CASHTRGRLITDTQYF
DNA: TGTGCCAGCCACACCAGGGGGAGGTTGATTACAGATACGCAGTATTTT
D: -
V: TRBV28
size: few
J: TRBJ2-3

CDR3: CASSDGKGAGETQYF
DNA: TGTGCCAGCAGTGATGGGAAGGGTGCAGGAGAGACCCAGTACTTC
D: -
V: TRBV25-1
size: few
J: TRBJ2-5

CDR3: CARKYGANTEAFF
DNA: TGTGCCAGAAAGTACGGGGCCAACACTGAAGCTTTCTTT
D: -
V: TRBV5-3
size: -
J: TRBJ1-1

CDR3: CASSQVQLYDSNQPQHF
DNA: TGCGCCAGCAGCCAAGTACAGTTGTACGATAGCAATCAGCCCCAGCATTTT
D: -
V: TRBV4-1
size: few
J: TRBJ1-5

CDR3: CASRVGAVEAFF
DNA: TGTGCCAGCAGAGTTGGAGCCGTCGAAGCTTTCTTT
D: -
V: TRBV2
size: few
J: TRBJ1-1

CDR3: CASSIWTGGETGELFF
DNA: TGTGCCAGTAGTATCTGGACAGGGGGTGAGACCGGGGAGCTGTTTTTT
D: TRBD1
V: TRBV19
size: many
J: TRBJ2-2

CDR3: CASSPNTGKYEQYF
DNA: TGTGCCAGCAGTCCAAATACAGGGAAATACGAGCAGTACTTC
D: -
V: TRBV6-5
size: many
J: TRBJ2-7

CDR3: CASSYQRLVTGTDTQYF
DNA: TGCGCCAGCAGCTACCAACGCCTAGTCACCGGCACAGATACGCAGTATTTT
D: -
V: TRBV4-1
size: many
J: TRBJ2-3

CDR3: CSAGGRGWYQPQHF
DNA: TGCAGTGCTGGAGGCAGGGGGTGGTATCAGCCCCAGCATTTT
D: TRBD1
V: TRBV20-1
size: few
J: TRBJ1-5

CDR3: CASSLRGVPGQGANEQFF
DNA: TGTGCCAGCAGTTTAAGGGGGGTACCGGGACAGGGGGCCAATGAGCAGTTCTTC
D: TRBD1
V: TRBV27
size: few
J: TRBJ2-1

CDR3: CASTDRALANYGYTF
DNA: TGTGCCAGCACGGACAGGGCCTTAGCTAACTATGGCTACACCTTC
D: TRBD1
V: TRBV6-1
size: few
J: TRBJ1-2

CDR3: CSHGQGYHNEQFF
DNA: TGCAGCCATGGACAGGGATACCACAATGAGCAGTTCTTC
D: TRBD1
V: TRBV29-1
size: many
J: TRBJ2-1

CDR3: CSVPGEEETQYF
DNA: TGCAGTGTTCCCGGCGAGGAAGAGACCCAGTACTTC
D: -
V: TRBV20-1
size: -
J: TRBJ2-5

CDR3: CASSFQTGAEQYF
DNA: TGTGCCAGCAGCTTTCAGACAGGGGCCGAGCAGTACTTC
D: TRBD1
V: TRBV5-6
size: many
J: TRBJ2-7

CDR3: CASSEIGGYTDTQYF
DNA: TGTGCCAGCAGCGAAATCGGGGGCTACACAGATACGCAGTATTTT
D: -
V: TRBV11-2
size: -
J: TRBJ2-3

CDR3: CASSYSSGGSPLHF
DNA: TGTGCCAGCAGTTATTCCTCAGGGGGCTCACCCCTCCACTTT
D: TRBD1
V: TRBV6-2/TRBV6-3
size: few
J: TRBJ1-6